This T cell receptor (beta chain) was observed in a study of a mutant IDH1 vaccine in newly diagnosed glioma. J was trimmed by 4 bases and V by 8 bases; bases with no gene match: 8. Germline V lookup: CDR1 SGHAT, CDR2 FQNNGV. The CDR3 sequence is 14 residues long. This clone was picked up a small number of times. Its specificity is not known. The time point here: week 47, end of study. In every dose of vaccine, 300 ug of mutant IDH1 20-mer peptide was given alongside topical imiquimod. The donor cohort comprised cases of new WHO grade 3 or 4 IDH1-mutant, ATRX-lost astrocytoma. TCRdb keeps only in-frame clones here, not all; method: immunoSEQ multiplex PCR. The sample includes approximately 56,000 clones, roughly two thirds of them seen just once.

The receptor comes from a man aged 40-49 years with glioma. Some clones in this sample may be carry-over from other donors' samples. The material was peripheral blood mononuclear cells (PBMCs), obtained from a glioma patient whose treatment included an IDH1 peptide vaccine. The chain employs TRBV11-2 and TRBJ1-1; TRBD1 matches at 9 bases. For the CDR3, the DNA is TGTGCCAGCCTGAACCGGGACAGGGTCACTGAAGCTTTCTTT. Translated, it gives CASLNRDRVTEAFF. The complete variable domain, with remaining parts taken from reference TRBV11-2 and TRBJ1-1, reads EAGVAQSPRYKIIEKRQSVAFWCNPISGHATLYWYQQILGQGPKLLIQFQNNGVVDDSQLPKDRFSAERLKGVDSTLKIQPAKLEDSAVYLCASLNRDRVTEAFFGQGTRLTVV.